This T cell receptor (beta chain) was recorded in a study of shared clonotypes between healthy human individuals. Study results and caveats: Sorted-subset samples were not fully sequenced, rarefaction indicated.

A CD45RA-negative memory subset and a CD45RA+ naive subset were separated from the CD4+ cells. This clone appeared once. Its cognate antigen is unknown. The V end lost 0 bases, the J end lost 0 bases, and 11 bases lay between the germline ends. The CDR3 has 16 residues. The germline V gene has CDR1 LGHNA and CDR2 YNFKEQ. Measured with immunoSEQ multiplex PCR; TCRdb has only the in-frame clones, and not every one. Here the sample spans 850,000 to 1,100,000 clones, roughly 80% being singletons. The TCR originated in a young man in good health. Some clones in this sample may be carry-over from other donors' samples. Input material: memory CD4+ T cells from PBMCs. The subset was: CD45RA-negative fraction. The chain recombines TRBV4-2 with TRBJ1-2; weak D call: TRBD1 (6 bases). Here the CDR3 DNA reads TGTGCCAGCAGCCAAGAGTGGACAGCAACTAACTATGGCTACACCTTC. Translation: CASSQEWTATNYGYTF.